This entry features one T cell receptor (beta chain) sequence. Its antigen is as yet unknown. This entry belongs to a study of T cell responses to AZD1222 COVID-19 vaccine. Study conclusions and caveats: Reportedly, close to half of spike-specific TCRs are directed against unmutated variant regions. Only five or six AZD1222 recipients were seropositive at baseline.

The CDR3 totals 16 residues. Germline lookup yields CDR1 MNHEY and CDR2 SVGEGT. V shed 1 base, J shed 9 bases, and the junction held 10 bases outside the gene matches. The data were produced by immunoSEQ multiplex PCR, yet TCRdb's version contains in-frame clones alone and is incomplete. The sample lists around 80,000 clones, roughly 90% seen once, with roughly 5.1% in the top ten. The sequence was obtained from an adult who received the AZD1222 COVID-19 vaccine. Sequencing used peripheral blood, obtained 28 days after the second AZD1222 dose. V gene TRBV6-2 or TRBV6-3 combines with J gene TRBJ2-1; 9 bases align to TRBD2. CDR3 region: CASSYLGSGRGPEQFF. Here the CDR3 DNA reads TGTGCCAGCAGTTACTTGGGTAGCGGGAGAGGCCCTGAGCAGTTCTTC.